The 14 T cell receptor beta chains listed next were all sequenced from one sample in a study of OX40 agonist ivuxolimab in advanced cancers. The table came from immunoSEQ multiplex PCR; TCRdb's copy has only in-frame clones and leaves some out. The sample lists some 20,000 clones, approximately 70% seen once, with about a fifth in the top ten. The material sequenced was CD4+ or CD8+ T cells sorted from blood, taken in a trial of the OX40 agonist ivuxolimab. The receptors shown here come from an adult with an advanced solid tumor such as melanoma, head and neck, liver or kidney cancer.

This chain links TRBV5-6 with TRBJ2-2; no firm D call. The CDR3 is 11 residues long. With 0 bases removed from V and 6 bases from J, the gap between germline ends came to 0 bases. Germline V lookup: CDR1 SGHDT, CDR2 YYEEEE. The CDR3 nucleotides are TGTGCCAGCAGCTTGGCCGGGGAGCTGTTTTTT. It is translated as CASSLAGELFF.

V is TRBV2 and J is TRBJ1-2; possibly TRBD1 for D (5 bases). Trimming removed 2 bases from V and 4 bases from J, with 14 bases in between. This CDR3 has 15 residues. Germline V CDR1 and CDR2: SNHLY, FYNNEI. CDR3 loop: CASSEWGQGGYGYTF. The CDR3, as DNA: TGTGCCAGCAGTGAATGGGGCCAGGGCGGCTATGGCTACACCTTC.

V and J are TRBV7-9 and TRBJ2-3; TRBD1 aligns across 8 bases. The V and J ends lost 3 bases and 2 bases, in that order; junction bases with no gene match: 7. Germline V CDR1 and CDR2: SEHNR, FQNEAQ (reference sequence). The CDR3 consists of 16 residues. Here the CDR3 DNA reads TGTGCCAGCAGCTTTCGGACAGGGCCCTACACAGATACGCAGTATTTT. As protein: CASSFRTGPYTDTQYF.

The rearrangement links TRBV7-3 to TRBJ1-2; tentatively, D is TRBD1 (6 bases). The CDR3 extends over 17 amino acids. V was shortened by 5 bases and J by 2 bases, with 21 bases between the two germline ends. Germline loops: CDR1 SGHTA, CDR2 FQGTGA. As DNA, the CDR3 is TGTGCCAGCAGCCCCAACCCCGGGACATCAAAGAACTATGGCTACACCTTC. It specifies CASSPNPGTSKNYGYTF.

The chain combines TRBV7-6 with TRBJ2-5, with D possibly matching TRBD2 (5 bases). The germline V gene encodes CDR1 SGHVS and CDR2 FNYEAQ. The CDR3 length is 14 residues. The germline V and J ends were trimmed by 5 bases and 1 base, with 11 bases remaining between them. DNA of the CDR3: TGTGCCAGCAGCACACGGAGGATCCAAGAGACCCAGTACTTC. Protein: CASSTRRIQETQYF.

The chain employs TRBV27 and TRBJ2-1, with D perhaps being TRBD1 or TRBD2 (5 bases each). V dropped 2 bases and J dropped 8 bases, with 22 bases sitting between them. The CDR3 is made up of 17 amino acids. The germline gives CDR1 MNHEY, CDR2 SMNVEV (reference sequence). CDR3 coding DNA: TGTGCCAGCAGTTTAGATCCCCGAGGGGTACCTGGGGATGAGCAGTTCTTC. Its protein product is CASSLDPRGVPGDEQFF.

This chain connects TRBV29-1 to TRBJ2-1; D is ambiguous. Trimming left V 7 bases short and J 6 bases short, with 16 bases between. Germline CDR1 SQVTM, CDR2 ANQGSEA. This CDR3 contains 13 residues. The chain's CDR3 is CSAHHPVFNEQFF. Written as DNA, the CDR3 is TGCAGCGCCCACCACCCGGTTTTCAATGAGCAGTTCTTC.

V is TRBV27 and J is TRBJ2-1; 7 bases are a match to TRBD2. This CDR3 has 13 residues. Trimming took 0 bases from V and 11 from J; bases not matched to a gene: 4. Germline V gene data show CDR1 as MNHEY and CDR2 as SMNVEV (reference sequence). The CDR3 bases are TGTGCCAGCAGTTTATCGGGGACTAATCAGCAGTTCTTC. Amino acid sequence: CASSLSGTNQQFF.

The chain carries TRBV5-4 and TRBJ2-7; D is undetermined. Germline CDR1 reads SGHNT; CDR2 reads YYREEE (reference sequence). Trimming took 5 bases from V and 3 from J, leaving 12 bases between them. The CDR3 spans 13 residues. This CDR3 is CASSPEDGYEQYF. As DNA, the CDR3 is TGTGCCAGCAGTCCTGAGGACGGCTACGAGCAGTACTTC.

The CDR3 sequence: CASSYVDTNTEAFF. The CDR3 DNA reads TGCGCCAGCAGCTACGTAGATACGAACACTGAAGCTTTCTTT. The rearrangement joins TRBV5-1 to TRBJ1-1; D ambiguous. The CDR3 totals 14 residues. The germline V gene encodes CDR1 SGHRS and CDR2 YFSETQ. Trimming stripped 3 bases from V and 1 base from J, with 10 bases between.

Within the sample, this clone is medium-sized (0.01 to 0.1%). This CDR3 is also generated by other DNA sequences in the sample. The chain links TRBV29-1 to TRBJ2-7; a possible D gene is TRBD1 (6 bases). The CDR3 is made up of 13 amino acids. V shed 8 bases and J shed 2 bases, with 16 bases lying between them. Germline assignment: CDR1 SQVTM and CDR2 ANQGSEA. In DNA, the CDR3 is TGCAGCATGCCAGAGGGGGAAACCTACGAGCAGTACTTC. Translated: CSMPEGETYEQYF.

This clone was counted only a few times. This sequence joins TRBV6-6 and TRBJ1-5; D gene unclear. V shed 5 bases and J shed 0 bases, with 8 bases lying between them. Germline V gene sequence: CDR1 MNHNY, CDR2 SVGAGI (reference sequence). CDR3 length equals 14 residues. CDR3 sequence reads: CASSAGYSNQPQHF. CDR3 DNA: TGTGCCAGCAGTGCTGGGTATAGCAATCAGCCCCAGCATTTT.

The chain joins TRBV18 to TRBJ2-1; 8 bases are shared with TRBD1. Germline loops: CDR1 KGHSH, CDR2 LQKENI. This CDR3 has 15 residues. Trimming at V came to 6 bases and at J to 2 bases, leaving 6 bases not matched to a gene. CDR3 coding DNA: TGTGCCAGCTCCCCCAGGGGGCTCACCTACAATGAGCAGTTCTTC. Translated: CASSPRGLTYNEQFF.

The chain links TRBV2 to TRBJ2-3; D gene uncertain. V was pared by 4 bases and J by 3 bases, with 11 bases between. CDR1 is SNHLY, CDR2 FYNNEI, per germline. The CDR3 is 14 residues long. The CDR3 protein is CASSGVWRTDTQYF. The CDR3 DNA follows: TGTGCCAGCAGTGGCGTCTGGCGTACAGATACGCAGTATTTT.